This T cell receptor beta chain appears in the sequencing data of a study of blood T cells in healthy people across ages. Each donor supplied roughly 9.1 milliliters of peripheral blood. A second PCR, run for about 7 to 11 cycles, used a sample-barcoded 5' primer plus a J-beta primer mix. TCRdb re-analysed the 5' RACE reads in MiXCR, keeping a single row per CDR3 protein. The profile covers approximately 880,000 distinct CDR3 sequences, with about 48% appearing a single time and 13% taken by the ten largest. This clonotype was observed a few times. V was shortened by 6 bases and J by 4 bases, with 22 bases between the two germline ends. The CDR3 is 17 residues long. Germline lookup yields CDR1 SGHTA and CDR2 FQGTGA.

The rearrangement links TRBV7-3 to TRBJ2-1; possibly TRBD1 for D (5 bases). The sample was blood. This sequence originates from a man aged 25 to 40 in good health. The CDR3 DNA sequence: TGTGCCAGCAGTCCAGATAGGCCCAGGGCACTTTACAATGAGCAGTTCTTC. Its protein product is CASSPDRPRALYNEQFF.